The 18 T cell receptor beta chains given below trace back to one sample, sequenced in a study of T cell repertoires in cytomegalovirus infection. TCRdb re-derived calls from the reads in MiXCR, one entry per CDR3 protein. The sample yields approximately 300,000 distinct CDR3 sequences, about 29% seen once. Their specific antigens are unknown. The sample consisted of cultured PBMCs, taken from culture after CMV antigen stimulation. These receptors were obtained from a human donor in good health (CMV status not recorded). Some clones in this sample may be carry-over from other donors' samples.

V and J are TRBV12-3 or TRBV12-4 and TRBJ1-1; D perhaps matches TRBD1 (6 bases). Between the trimmed V and J ends, which lost 5 bases and 7 bases, there was a span of 11 bases. The length of the CDR3 is 12 residues. In DNA form, the CDR3 reads TGTGCCAGCAGTCTATGGACAGTTGAAGCTTTCTTT. As protein: CASSLWTVEAFF.

The J gene is TRBJ2-3, the V gene TRBV7-9; D uncertain. Germline CDR1 reads SEHNR; CDR2 reads FQNEAQ (reference sequence). With 5 bases removed from V and 0 bases from J, the gap between germline ends came to 12 bases. The CDR3 is 15 residues long. CDR3 residues: CASSQRSPSTDTQYF. The CDR3 DNA reads as TGTGCCAGCAGCCAGAGGTCGCCGAGCACAGATACGCAGTATTTT.

The genes are TRBV7-3 and TRBJ2-1, with D possibly matching TRBD1 (6 bases). CDR3 length: 15 amino acids. Trimming removed 4 bases at V and 1 base at J, with 11 bases between. Germline values: CDR1 SGHTA, CDR2 FQGTGA. The CDR3 bases are TGTGCCAGCAGCTCGGGACAACCATCCTACAATGAGCAGTTCTTC. Its translation: CASSSGQPSYNEQFF.

The gene calls are TRBV10-3 and TRBJ2-1; 9 nucleotides match TRBD2. V shed 0 bases and J 5 bases; nucleotides not matched to a gene: 5. This CDR3 spans 16 amino acids. Germline V lookup: CDR1 ENHRY, CDR2 SYGVKD. The CDR3 spells CAISESGAGGNNEQFF. In nucleotides, the CDR3 is TGTGCCATCAGTGAGTCAGGAGCGGGAGGTAACAATGAGCAGTTCTTC.

This chain connects TRBV15 to TRBJ2-5; D not resolved. The CDR3 runs 15 residues. V lost 0 bases and J 4 bases, leaving 12 bases between the germline ends. CDR1 and CDR2 from the germline V gene are LNHNV and YYDKDF (reference sequence). Written as DNA, the CDR3 is TGTGCCACCAGCAGAGATAGTAGGCTAGTAGAGACCCAGTACTTC. Translating gives CATSRDSRLVETQYF.

There are many counts of this clonotype. The V and J genes are TRBV12-3 or TRBV12-4 and TRBJ2-2; 10 nucleotides line up with TRBD2. This CDR3 has 16 residues. With V trimmed by 8 bases and J by 0 bases, 6 bases remained unmatched. The CDR3 bases are TGTGCCAGCCCGAGCGGGGGGGCCACGAACACCGGGGAGCTGTTTTTT. Translation gives CASPSGGATNTGELFF.

V is TRBV5-4 and J is TRBJ1-2, with 10 nucleotides matching TRBD1. Trimming took 7 bases from V and 0 from J; bases not matched to a gene: 3. CDR3 size: 14 residues. Looked up from germline, CDR1 is SGHNT and CDR2 is YYREEE (reference sequence). CDR3 amino acids: CASRGQGANYGYTF. For the CDR3, the DNA is TGTGCCAGCCGAGGACAGGGGGCTAACTATGGCTACACCTTC.

This clonotype was recorded many times. This chain connects TRBV7-6 to TRBJ2-7; the D call may be TRBD1 or TRBD2 (5 bases each). CDR1 and CDR2 from the germline V gene are SGHVS and FNYEAQ. The CDR3 contains 15 residues. V lost 5 bases and J 6 bases, leaving 20 bases between the germline ends. In DNA form, the CDR3 reads TGTGCCAGCAGCCCCGGGGACGTACCCTCCCTCGAGCAGTACTTC. This translates into CASSPGDVPSLEQYF.

This chain links TRBV10-3 with TRBJ1-2, with D uncertain. The V and J ends lost 0 bases and 0 bases respectively, with 11 bases between them. The germline gives CDR1 ENHRY, CDR2 SYGVKD. This CDR3 has 16 residues. This chain's CDR3 is CAISESRTAPNYGYTF. Here the CDR3 DNA reads TGTGCCATCAGTGAGTCACGTACCGCGCCTAACTATGGCTACACCTTC.

The chain carries TRBV15 and TRBJ2-7, with D perhaps matching TRBD2 (6 bases). With 0 bases removed from V and 2 bases from J, the gap between germline ends came to 14 bases. Germline CDR1 is LNHNV and CDR2 is YYDKDF (reference sequence). The CDR3 is 16 amino acids. DNA for the CDR3: TGTGCCACCAGCAGAGATCGGGCGACTAGACCCTACGAGCAGTACTTC. Translating gives CATSRDRATRPYEQYF.

This sequence joins TRBV7-3 and TRBJ2-3; TRBD2 aligns across 7 bases. The CDR3 sequence is 14 residues long. Germline lookup yields CDR1 SGHTA and CDR2 FQGTGA. With V trimmed by 5 bases and J by 5 bases, 7 bases remained unmatched. For the CDR3, the DNA is TGTGCCAGCAGCCCGCGACTAGCACAAGATACGCAGTATTTT. This sequence encodes CASSPRLAQDTQYF.

The chain employs TRBV20-1 and TRBJ2-7; TRBD2 is a possible D gene (6 bases). This CDR3 is built from 16 residues. Deletions cut 2 bases from V and 3 bases from J, with 20 bases between. The germline V gene has CDR1 DFQATT and CDR2 SNEGSKA (reference sequence). CDR3 bases: TGCAGTGCTAGAAGTGGGCGGGATCCCCGGGGCTACGAGCAGTACTTC. This codes for CSARSGRDPRGYEQYF.

J is TRBJ2-3 and V is TRBV6-5, with 10 positions matching TRBD1. Germline values: CDR1 MNHEY, CDR2 SVGAGI. CDR3 length equals 13 residues. V was pared by 7 bases and J by 4 bases, with 2 bases of the junction left unmatched. This chain's CDR3 is CASKTGGADTQYF. The CDR3 nucleotides read TGTGCCAGCAAGACAGGGGGCGCAGATACGCAGTATTTT.

This clonotype occurred many times. This chain connects TRBV28 to TRBJ1-2; D possibly corresponds to TRBD1 (5 bases). Per the germline V gene, CDR1 is MDHEN and CDR2 is SYDVKM. This CDR3 contains 13 residues. V was pared by 7 bases and J by 7 bases, with 16 bases between. The CDR3 DNA reads as TGTGCCAGCAACCGCCCAGGGTTTGGTGGCTACACCTTC. Its protein is CASNRPGFGGYTF.

This chain joins TRBV28 and TRBJ2-5; 10 bases are shared with TRBD2. The CDR3 spans 16 residues. The V and J ends lost 5 bases and 6 bases, in that order; junction bases with no gene match: 12. Germline CDR1 MDHEN, CDR2 SYDVKM. CDR3 coding DNA: TGTGCCAGCAGTCCCGGTAGCGGGGGGACTGGTAAGACCCAGTACTTC. Protein: CASSPGSGGTGKTQYF. Full variable domain (outside the CDR3, taken from reference TRBV28 and TRBJ2-5): DVKVTQSSRYLVKRTGEKVFLECVQDMDHENMFWYRQDPGLGLRLIYFSYDVKMKEKGDIPEGYSVSREKKERFSLILESASTNQTSMYLCASSPGSGGTGKTQYFGPGTRLLVL.

This clonotype was seen only a few times. This chain joins TRBV12-3 or TRBV12-4 and TRBJ1-1; TRBD1 might be the D (6 bases). V was shortened by 3 bases and J by 4 bases, with 15 bases between the two germline ends. CDR3 length: 15 amino acids. In nucleotides, the CDR3 is TGTGCCAGCAGTTTTTACAGGGCGGAGGTCACTGAAGCTTTCTTT. Residues: CASSFYRAEVTEAFF.

This clonotype has a handful of counts. V is TRBV4-1 and J is TRBJ1-1; tentative D call: TRBD1 (6 bases). Germline V gene sequence: CDR1 MGHRA, CDR2 YSYEKL. The CDR3 covers 16 residues. The V gene lost 0 bases and the J gene lost 2 bases, with 13 bases spanning the gap. CDR3 nucleotides: TGCGCCAGCAGCCAAGAGTCGAGAGGGGGTAACACTGAAGCTTTCTTT. It encodes CASSQESRGGNTEAFF.

This clonotype has a count of ten or more. The chain employs TRBV6-1 and TRBJ1-1; 8 positions agree with TRBD1. Germline V gene sequence: CDR1 MNHNS, CDR2 SASEGT. CDR3 length equals 15 residues. V was clipped by 5 bases and J by 6 bases; unmatched bases: 11. The CDR3 region has the DNA TGTGCCAGCAGTTTAGACAGGGGAGCTCTTGCTGAAGCTTTCTTT. This translates into CASSLDRGALAEAFF.